This T cell receptor beta chain emerged from a study of response to subunit inactivated influenza vaccine. TCRdb called the RT-PCR reads again in MiXCR, with one record for every CDR3 protein. This table has around 200,000 distinct CDR3 sequences, 7.5% to 10% appearing once. This clonotype was counted a few times. Its antigen is unidentified. Whole-study results and caveats: The authors proposed limited new T cell recruitment per seasonal influenza vaccination.

CDR3 size: 17 residues. The germline gives CDR1 MDHEN, CDR2 SYDVKM. V lost 2 bases to trimming and J lost 2 bases; unmatched junction nucleotides: 10. The V call is TRBV28, the J call TRBJ2-7; TRBD1 agrees at 9 bases. The TCR comes from a man aged 45-65 years who received an inactivated influenza vaccine. The sample was non-naive T cells sorted from PBMCs, taken on the day of vaccination. This CDR3 reads CASSLNPRTGATYEQYF. The CDR3 DNA reads TGTGCCAGCAGTTTAAATCCGAGGACAGGGGCCACCTACGAGCAGTACTTC. Full variable domain (outside the CDR3, taken from reference TRBV28 and TRBJ2-7): DVKVTQSSRYLVKRTGEKVFLECVQDMDHENMFWYRQDPGLGLRLIYFSYDVKMKEKGDIPEGYSVSREKKERFSLILESASTNQTSMYLCASSLNPRTGATYEQYFGPGTRLTVT.